The 6 T cell receptor beta chains presented below share a single source sample, sequenced in a study of T cell responses to AZD1222 COVID-19 vaccine. TCRdb's copy holds only in-frame clones and misses some; the assay was immunoSEQ multiplex PCR. The data contain about 180,000 clones, around 88% of them singletons. Sequencing used peripheral blood, obtained on day 0 of AZD1222 vaccination. The source is an adult in good health.

The genes are TRBV10-2 and TRBJ2-4; 14 bases align to TRBD2. The CDR3 totals 18 residues. With V trimmed by 6 bases and J by 0 bases, 7 bases remained unmatched. Germline-derived CDR1 and CDR2 are WSHSY and SAAADI. The CDR3 bases are TGCGCCAGCAGATTTGGACTAGCGGGGGGCCTAGCCAAAAACATTCAGTACTTC. This gives the protein CASRFGLAGGLAKNIQYF.

The DNA of the CDR3 is TGTGCCAGCAGTTTCTTAGGGACAGGTAGCTCCTACGAGCAGTACTTC. This sequence encodes CASSFLGTGSSYEQYF. The chain employs TRBV28 and TRBJ2-7; 8 nucleotides align to TRBD1. J was trimmed by 0 bases and V by 3 bases; bases with no gene match: 7. The germline gives CDR1 MDHEN, CDR2 SYDVKM. The CDR3 is made up of 16 amino acids.

The V and J genes are TRBV9 and TRBJ2-2; D is ambiguous. The CDR3 runs to 15 residues. Germline CDR1 SGDLS, CDR2 YYNGEE. Deletions cut 0 bases from V and 5 bases from J, with 11 bases between. In DNA form, the CDR3 reads TGTGCCAGCAGCGTAGTGGCAGAGTATACCGGGGAGCTGTTTTTT. Translated, it gives CASSVVAEYTGELFF.

The gene calls are TRBV7-8 and TRBJ1-1; 7 bases align to TRBD1. Trimming removed 4 bases from V and 1 base from J; junction bases left unmatched: 6. Germline V gives CDR1 SGHVS, CDR2 FQNEAQ. CDR3 length equals 15 residues. The CDR3 loop reads CASSSLQGQNTEAFF. The CDR3 nucleotides read TGTGCCAGCAGCTCCCTACAGGGGCAGAACACTGAAGCTTTCTTT.

In this sample, this clone turned up a few times. This chain joins TRBV28 and TRBJ2-7; D could derive from TRBD1 or TRBD2 (7 bases each). Germline CDR1 is MDHEN and CDR2 is SYDVKM. The CDR3 extends over 14 amino acids. With 10 bases removed from V and 0 bases from J, the gap between germline ends came to 16 bases. As DNA, the CDR3 is TGTGCCACCAGGGGGGGGGCCAGCTCCTACGAGCAGTACTTC. Translating gives CATRGGASSYEQYF.

The J gene is TRBJ1-2, the V gene TRBV30, with TRBD1 identical over 7 bases. After removal of 1 base from V and 8 bases from J, the junction contained 4 bases not matched to a gene. The germline V gene encodes CDR1 GTSNPN and CDR2 SVGIG (reference sequence). This CDR3 is 12 amino acids long. The CDR3 DNA follows: TGTGCCTGGAGTGAGACAGGGAGCGGCTACACCTTC. As protein: CAWSETGSGYTF.